This T cell receptor beta chain was retrieved from a study of blood T cells in healthy people across ages (dated by TCRdb to about 2015). Regarding the complete study: In model experiments, template switching captured about one uniquely barcoded TCR beta cDNA molecule for every two T cells. The donors were divided into four age groups: young (average around 15 years), middle-aged (about 39), aged (around 59) and long-lived (82). To track age-related changes in TCR beta repertoire diversity, the study relied on deep sequencing normalized with unique cDNA molecular identifiers. Donors of different ages were randomly distributed across sequencing lanes to avoid experimental bias. The study analyzed two additional independent replicas of 1 million unique cDNA reads from the same blood draw for two donors, one aged 18 to 30 and one aged 80 or older.

Library creation used 5' RACE. The sample was run on an Illumina HiSeq 2500. A second PCR of about 6 to 11 cycles was performed with a sample-barcoded 5' primer and a J-beta primer mix. Each TCR beta cDNA molecule received a unique molecular identifier from a template-switch 5' adaptor carrying 12 random nucleotides. At least 2.5 million CDR3-containing paired-end reads were obtained from each sample. First-strand cDNA was synthesized from all RNA with the Mint cDNA synthesis kit, primed by a TRBC-specific oligonucleotide. Following uracil-DNA glycosylase treatment, a first 18-cycle PCR with universal primers M1SS and BC2_uni_R was performed on all cDNA. Under the source paper's analysis protocol: For normalization, 1 million high-quality reads were randomly selected from each sample, with every read carrying a distinct molecular identifier. Reads sharing molecular identifiers were discarded rather than binned into consensus sequences. MiTCR, with a Q25 quality threshold and the strictest error-elimination algorithm, was used for CDR3 identification, clonotype clustering and error correction. A nonparametric unseen species model with Euler transformation was used to estimate a lower bound on total TCR beta diversity. In TCRdb, the public reads were trimmed at Q25 with fastp and aligned with MiXCR, with productive beta chains retained. All rows with the same CDR3 protein become a single entry with the most common DNA and genes. V and J calls and clone size were set by TCRdb, not the authors. For this sample there are over a million distinct CDR3 sequences; 35% to 45% appear just once. The ten top clones hold roughly 7.9% of the sample.

Systemically healthy Caucasian individuals from Russia, 39 in total and aged roughly 6 to 95 years, were included as donors. Ten milliliters of peripheral blood were drawn from each donor into EDTA-treated Vacutainer tubes. Ficoll-Paque density-gradient centrifugation was used to isolate PBMCs, with at least 6.5 million obtained per sample. Trizol reagent was used to extract total RNA from the PBMCs, yielding at least 6 micrograms per sample. For every donor, an aliquot of PBMCs went through flow cytometry to measure the percentages of naive CD45RAhigh/CD27high T cells. Overall study outcomes, separate from this receptor: Because the CMV infection status of the donors was unknown, age-related changes in expanded clonotypes may potentially have been confounded. Observed TCR beta diversity per million T cells fell roughly linearly with age, and a significant reduction was already apparent by age roughly 40. Compared with the aged group, more naive CD4+ T cells, fewer expanded clones and increased TCR diversity were shown by the long-lived group, suggesting age selection. The percentage of naive T cells measured by flow cytometry correlated strongly with observed TCR beta diversity. Since profiling was done on bulk unsorted PBMCs, naive and antigen-experienced compartments could not be conclusively compared. Total diversity estimates from one million sequenced T cells were considered lower bounds and underestimates.

Via the germline V gene, CDR1 is SGHVS and CDR2 FQNEAQ. Trimming takes 5 bases from V and 1 base from J, and the germline ends sit 8 bases apart. The CDR3, cysteine through phenylalanine, is 13 amino acids long. The entry retains the CDR3 DNA only, 39 bases that are in frame from base 1. Regarding this clonotype: Its cognate antigen has yet to be identified. The sample holds no much larger clone one base away, and base qualities are not on file.

The chain joins TRBV7-8 to TRBJ1-1; the D segment cannot be called with confidence. This clonotype originated in a woman aged 18-35 years in good health. The sequenced material came from blood. The DNA is as follows: TGTGCCAGCAGCGTAAACGAGAACACTGAAGCTTTCTTT. Translated, this is CASSVNENTEAFF.